The rows below give T cell receptor beta chains drawn from one sample of a study of human T cells and chemical hapten exposure. TCRdb re-called the RACE reads through MiXCR, storing one row per CDR3 protein. This sample yields 75,000 to 100,000 distinct CDR3 sequences, of which around 12% are seen a single time; less than 2.5% belongs to the top ten. Sequencing was performed on whole blood, taken in connection with sensitization to the hapten diphenylcyclopropenone (DPC). The receptors shown here come from a woman between 35 and 50 years old with alopecia areata. Some clones in this sample may be carry-over from other donors' samples. The CDR3 runs from the conserved cysteine through the conserved F or W. Each record gives: J gene, clone size, D gene, V gene, CDR3 DNA, CDR3 protein. D genes are given only for firm matches. Only part of the rows carry a size: once, few, many, or a class if the clone is expanded.

J gene: TRBJ2-6
clone size: many
D gene: .
V gene: TRBV28
CDR3 DNA: TGTGCCAGCATGACTCCCAGCTCTGGGGCCAACGTCCTGACTTTC
CDR3 protein: CASMTPSSGANVLTF

J gene: TRBJ2-3
clone size: .
D gene: TRBD1
V gene: TRBV5-1
CDR3 DNA: TGCGCCAGCAGCTACTCGACAGGGGGCTCAGATACGCAGTATTTT
CDR3 protein: CASSYSTGGSDTQYF

J gene: TRBJ2-1
clone size: few
D gene: TRBD1
V gene: TRBV28
CDR3 DNA: TGTGCCAGCAGATACGGGACAGGGGCCTACAATGAGCAGTTCTTC
CDR3 protein: CASRYGTGAYNEQFF

J gene: TRBJ1-4
clone size: .
D gene: .
V gene: TRBV20-1
CDR3 DNA: TGCAGTGCTAATAACAGGGATGTTAATGAAAAACTGTTTTTT
CDR3 protein: CSANNRDVNEKLFF

J gene: TRBJ2-7
clone size: .
D gene: .
V gene: TRBV20-1
CDR3 DNA: TGCAGTGCTAGAGATATCCTCGGACGGAGCTCCTACGAGCAGTACTTC
CDR3 protein: CSARDILGRSSYEQYF

J gene: TRBJ1-6
clone size: few
D gene: .
V gene: TRBV28
CDR3 DNA: TGTGCCAGCAGGGGGGGAAGCGGCCCCTATAATTCACCCCTCCACTTT
CDR3 protein: CASRGGSGPYNSPLHF

J gene: TRBJ2-7
clone size: few
D gene: TRBD2
V gene: TRBV7-9
CDR3 DNA: TGTGCCAGCAGCCCCCCCGGGACTAGCGGTTACGAGCAGTACTTC
CDR3 protein: CASSPPGTSGYEQYF

J gene: TRBJ2-5
clone size: few
D gene: .
V gene: TRBV7-2
CDR3 DNA: TGTGCCAGCAGCCCCACTAGTCACCGAGAGACCCAGTACTTC
CDR3 protein: CASSPTSHRETQYF

J gene: TRBJ1-2
clone size: few
D gene: .
V gene: TRBV7-3
CDR3 DNA: TGTGCCAGCAGCTTAAAGGCAGGAGAGAACTATGGCTACACCTTC
CDR3 protein: CASSLKAGENYGYTF

J gene: TRBJ1-2
clone size: many
D gene: .
V gene: TRBV30
CDR3 DNA: TGTGCCTGGAGTGTACGGGGCTACTATGGCTACACCTTC
CDR3 protein: CAWSVRGYYGYTF

J gene: TRBJ1-6
clone size: many
D gene: TRBD1
V gene: TRBV18
CDR3 DNA: TGTGCCAGCTCACAGGGGACAGGGGATAATTCACCCCTCCACTTT
CDR3 protein: CASSQGTGDNSPLHF

J gene: TRBJ2-3
clone size: .
D gene: TRBD2
V gene: TRBV27
CDR3 DNA: TGTGCCAGTAGTCCGCTTAGGCTAGCGGGAAGGGATACGCAGTATTTT
CDR3 protein: CASSPLRLAGRDTQYF

J gene: TRBJ2-2
clone size: few
D gene: .
V gene: TRBV27
CDR3 DNA: TGTGCCAGCCGAAGCCCCCCCGGGGAGCTGTTTTTT
CDR3 protein: CASRSPPGELFF

J gene: TRBJ2-7
clone size: few
D gene: .
V gene: TRBV20-1
CDR3 DNA: TGCAGTGCTAGAGATCCGGGACGGTATTACGAGCAGTACTTC
CDR3 protein: CSARDPGRYYEQYF

J gene: TRBJ2-5
clone size: few
D gene: .
V gene: TRBV7-2
CDR3 DNA: TGTGCCAGCAGCCCTCCCGGGAACAGGCGGGGTGAGACCCAGTACTTC
CDR3 protein: CASSPPGNRRGETQYF

J gene: TRBJ1-5
clone size: few
D gene: TRBD1
V gene: TRBV19
CDR3 DNA: TGTGCCAGTAGTCCGGGACAGAAGAATCAGCCCCAGCATTTT
CDR3 protein: CASSPGQKNQPQHF

J gene: TRBJ1-5
clone size: few
D gene: TRBD1
V gene: TRBV18
CDR3 DNA: TGTGCCAGCTCACCCCAGGGGGACCAGCCCCAGCATTTT
CDR3 protein: CASSPQGDQPQHF

J gene: TRBJ1-5
clone size: few
D gene: .
V gene: TRBV28
CDR3 DNA: TGTGCCAGCAGACAAAATCAGCCCCAGCATTTT
CDR3 protein: CASRQNQPQHF

J gene: TRBJ2-7
clone size: few
D gene: TRBD1
V gene: TRBV5-4
CDR3 DNA: TGTGCCAGCAGCATCGGGACAGACTACGAGCAGTACTTC
CDR3 protein: CASSIGTDYEQYF

J gene: TRBJ2-7
clone size: .
D gene: TRBD2
V gene: TRBV20-1
CDR3 DNA: TGCAGTGCTAGCCCTAGCGGGACATTCGCTCCTAGGGGGGAGCAGTACTTC
CDR3 protein: CSASPSGTFAPRGEQYF

J gene: TRBJ2-7
clone size: .
D gene: .
V gene: TRBV5-1
CDR3 DNA: TGCGCCAGCCAACAAGCGCTGGGGGTCTCCTACGAGCAGTACTTC
CDR3 protein: CASQQALGVSYEQYF

J gene: TRBJ2-7
clone size: few
D gene: TRBD1
V gene: TRBV6-2/TRBV6-3
CDR3 DNA: TGTGCCAGCAGTCCGGGACAGGGGGCCTACGAGCAGTACTTC
CDR3 protein: CASSPGQGAYEQYF

J gene: TRBJ1-1
clone size: few
D gene: .
V gene: TRBV19
CDR3 DNA: TGTGCCAGTAGTATAGCCCAGCCCCCGTTGAACACTGAAGCTTTCTTT
CDR3 protein: CASSIAQPPLNTEAFF

J gene: TRBJ2-5
clone size: .
D gene: TRBD2
V gene: TRBV9
CDR3 DNA: TGTGCCAGCAGCGTAGGGGGAGGGACCCAAGAGACCCAGTACTTC
CDR3 protein: CASSVGGGTQETQYF

J gene: TRBJ2-2
clone size: many
D gene: .
V gene: TRBV7-9
CDR3 DNA: TGTGCCAGCAGCTTAGCCCCGAACACCGGGGAGCTGTTTTTT
CDR3 protein: CASSLAPNTGELFF

J gene: TRBJ2-3
clone size: .
D gene: TRBD2
V gene: TRBV6-5
CDR3 DNA: TGTGCCAGCAGGGGAAATAGCGGGAGCTTATTAAGAGATACGCAGTATTTT
CDR3 protein: CASRGNSGSLLRDTQYF

J gene: TRBJ2-1
clone size: many
D gene: .
V gene: TRBV11-2
CDR3 DNA: TGTGCCAGCAAGGGCGGGGCTTCCTACAATGAGCAGTTCTTC
CDR3 protein: CASKGGASYNEQFF

J gene: TRBJ2-7
clone size: .
D gene: .
V gene: TRBV19
CDR3 DNA: TGTGCCAGTACTCCGGGGCAGGGACCCTACGAGCAGTACTTC
CDR3 protein: CASTPGQGPYEQYF

J gene: TRBJ2-1
clone size: .
D gene: TRBD2
V gene: TRBV20-1
CDR3 DNA: TGCAGTGCTAGTCAGGGGACTAGCAACAATGAGCAGTTCTTC
CDR3 protein: CSASQGTSNNEQFF

J gene: TRBJ1-6
clone size: few
D gene: .
V gene: TRBV20-1
CDR3 DNA: TGCAGTGTCGGTGTAACGGTGAATTCACCCCTCCACTTT
CDR3 protein: CSVGVTVNSPLHF

J gene: TRBJ1-1
clone size: .
D gene: .
V gene: TRBV29-1
CDR3 DNA: TGCAGCGTCCCAAGTGGGGGCATGAACACTGAAGCTTTCTTT
CDR3 protein: CSVPSGGMNTEAFF

J gene: TRBJ1-4
clone size: .
D gene: .
V gene: TRBV29-1
CDR3 DNA: TGCAGCGTTGAGGGAGTGGGGGGAACTAATGAAAAACTGTTTTTT
CDR3 protein: CSVEGVGGTNEKLFF

J gene: TRBJ1-1
clone size: .
D gene: TRBD1
V gene: TRBV28
CDR3 DNA: TGTGCCAGCAGTATAACCGGGACAGGGGTGACGCGGACTGAAGCTTTCTTT
CDR3 protein: CASSITGTGVTRTEAFF

J gene: TRBJ2-2
clone size: many
D gene: .
V gene: TRBV6-2/TRBV6-3
CDR3 DNA: TGTGCCAGCAGGCTCCTAAACACCGGGGAGCTGTTTTTT
CDR3 protein: CASRLLNTGELFF

J gene: TRBJ2-3
clone size: few
D gene: .
V gene: TRBV4-3
CDR3 DNA: TGCGCCAGCAGCCAAAGAATCGGGGGCCGGGCAGATACGCAGTATTTT
CDR3 protein: CASSQRIGGRADTQYF

J gene: TRBJ2-1
clone size: many
D gene: .
V gene: TRBV11-2
CDR3 DNA: TGTGCCAGCAGCTTAGACTCGAAGGGTCAAGGGGTGAATAACAATGAGCAGTTCTTC
CDR3 protein: CASSLDSKGQGVNNNEQFF

J gene: TRBJ2-1
clone size: few
D gene: TRBD2
V gene: TRBV5-6
CDR3 DNA: TGTGCCAGCAGCCAGTCTTTAGCGGGAGCGGGGTACAATGAGCAGTTCTTC
CDR3 protein: CASSQSLAGAGYNEQFF

J gene: TRBJ2-3
clone size: many
D gene: .
V gene: TRBV6-5
CDR3 DNA: TGTGCCAGCAGCCCGACCGGTCGGGTGTACACAGATACGCAGTATTTT
CDR3 protein: CASSPTGRVYTDTQYF

J gene: TRBJ2-2
clone size: few
D gene: TRBD1
V gene: TRBV14
CDR3 DNA: TGTGCCAGCAGCCTCCGAACAGGGGGATGGACCGGGGAGCTGTTTTTT
CDR3 protein: CASSLRTGGWTGELFF

J gene: TRBJ1-1
clone size: .
D gene: .
V gene: TRBV11-1
CDR3 DNA: TGTGCCAGCGGGACGGGGGTCACTGAAGCTTTCTTT
CDR3 protein: CASGTGVTEAFF

J gene: TRBJ1-5
clone size: many
D gene: .
V gene: TRBV19
CDR3 DNA: TGTGCCAGTAGTTCTTACGGGGGGCGAAATCAGCCCCAGCATTTT
CDR3 protein: CASSSYGGRNQPQHF

J gene: TRBJ1-2
clone size: many
D gene: .
V gene: TRBV2
CDR3 DNA: TGTGCCAGCAGTGAAGCGCTGGGGGAGTTAAACTATGGCTACACCTTC
CDR3 protein: CASSEALGELNYGYTF

J gene: TRBJ2-7
clone size: .
D gene: TRBD1
V gene: TRBV28
CDR3 DNA: TGTGCCAGCAGGTCAGGGGGCCGCGAGCAGTACTTC
CDR3 protein: CASRSGGREQYF

J gene: TRBJ2-5
clone size: .
D gene: .
V gene: TRBV11-2
CDR3 DNA: TGTGCCAGCGGTCCCCAGGGAATCCAAGAGACCCAGTACTTC
CDR3 protein: CASGPQGIQETQYF

J gene: TRBJ1-5
clone size: many
D gene: .
V gene: TRBV7-2
CDR3 DNA: TGTGCCAGCAGCCCAGGGGAGAGTCAGCCCCAGCATTTT
CDR3 protein: CASSPGESQPQHF

J gene: TRBJ2-1
clone size: many
D gene: TRBD2
V gene: TRBV11-3
CDR3 DNA: TGTGCCAGCAGCTCAGAGACTAGCGGGTCCTCCTACAATGAGCAGTTCTTC
CDR3 protein: CASSSETSGSSYNEQFF

J gene: TRBJ1-1
clone size: few
D gene: .
V gene: TRBV28
CDR3 DNA: TGTGCCAGCAGTTTATACTCGGGGACTGAAGCTTTCTTT
CDR3 protein: CASSLYSGTEAFF

J gene: TRBJ2-7
clone size: few
D gene: TRBD2
V gene: TRBV6-2/TRBV6-3
CDR3 DNA: TGTGCCAGCAGTTACTCTGTCCCGGCTAGCGGGAGGTCCGATCTCTACGAGCAGTACTTC
CDR3 protein: CASSYSVPASGRSDLYEQYF

J gene: TRBJ2-1
clone size: few
D gene: .
V gene: TRBV9
CDR3 DNA: TGTGCCAGCAGCGACGGGAGTGGGTCCTACAATGAGCAGTTCTTC
CDR3 protein: CASSDGSGSYNEQFF

J gene: TRBJ2-1
clone size: .
D gene: .
V gene: TRBV28
CDR3 DNA: TGTGCCAGCAGTTTAGAAAATGAGCAGTTCTTC
CDR3 protein: CASSLENEQFF

J gene: TRBJ2-3
clone size: many
D gene: TRBD2
V gene: TRBV5-4
CDR3 DNA: TGTGCCAGCAGCCGAGCCGGACTAGCGGGAGGGCCAGGAGGCACAGATACGCAGTATTTT
CDR3 protein: CASSRAGLAGGPGGTDTQYF

J gene: TRBJ1-5
clone size: .
D gene: .
V gene: TRBV24-1
CDR3 DNA: TGTGCCACCAGTGACTCCGGACGAATTAAGCCCCAGCATTTT
CDR3 protein: CATSDSGRIKPQHF

J gene: TRBJ1-1
clone size: few
D gene: .
V gene: TRBV9
CDR3 DNA: TGTGCCAGCAGCTCGGACAGTCGGGACACTGAAGCTTTCTTT
CDR3 protein: CASSSDSRDTEAFF

J gene: TRBJ2-3
clone size: .
D gene: .
V gene: TRBV10-3
CDR3 DNA: TGTGCCATCAGTGAGTCGGCAGGTACCGATACGCAGTATTTT
CDR3 protein: CAISESAGTDTQYF

J gene: TRBJ2-3
clone size: .
D gene: TRBD2
V gene: TRBV20-1
CDR3 DNA: TGCAGTGCCCCCTCTTCGGGACTAGCGGGGGACACAGATACGCAGTATTTT
CDR3 protein: CSAPSSGLAGDTDTQYF